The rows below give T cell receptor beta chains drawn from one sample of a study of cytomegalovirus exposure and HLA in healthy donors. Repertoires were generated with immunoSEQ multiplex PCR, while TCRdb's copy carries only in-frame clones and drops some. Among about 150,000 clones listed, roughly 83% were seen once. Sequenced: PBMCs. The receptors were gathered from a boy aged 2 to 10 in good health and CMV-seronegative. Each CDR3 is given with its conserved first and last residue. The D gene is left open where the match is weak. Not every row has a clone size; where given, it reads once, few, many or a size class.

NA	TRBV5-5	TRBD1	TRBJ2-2	TGTGCCAGCAGCTTGGGTGGGACAGAGACTACCGGGGAGCTGTTTTTT	CASSLGGTETTGELFF
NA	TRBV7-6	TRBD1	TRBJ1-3	TGTGCCAGCAGCTTAGCTCAGGGGGGATTTGGCTCTGGAAACACCATATATTTT	CASSLAQGGFGSGNTIYF
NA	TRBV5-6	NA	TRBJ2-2	TGTGCCAGCAGCTCGGGACTGCCGGAGCTGTTTTTT	CASSSGLPELFF
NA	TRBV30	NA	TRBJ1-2	TGTGCCTGGAGCAAGCCAGGGGTGGGTGGCTACACCTTC	CAWSKPGVGGYTF
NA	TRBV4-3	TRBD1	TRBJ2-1	TGCGCCAGCTCCCTGTGGGACAGGGGTTTTCGGAGCTCCTACAATGAGCAGTTCTTC	CASSLWDRGFRSSYNEQFF
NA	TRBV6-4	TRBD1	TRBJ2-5	TGTGCTAAGACAGGGAGAGGAGAGACCCAGTACTTC	CAKTGRGETQYF
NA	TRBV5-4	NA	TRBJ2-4	TGTGCCAGCAGCTCGGCCCCCGGAGAAGCCAAAAACATTCAGTACTTC	CASSSAPGEAKNIQYF
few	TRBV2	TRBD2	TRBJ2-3	TGTGCCAGCAGTGAGCAGCGGGGGGGTTCAGATACGCAGTATTTT	CASSEQRGGSDTQYF
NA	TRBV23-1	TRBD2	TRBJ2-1	TGCGCCAACAGGACACTGGGACGGGGAGGGTACAATGAGCAGTTCTTC	CANRTLGRGGYNEQFF
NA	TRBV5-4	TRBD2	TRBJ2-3	TGTGCCAGCAGGCTAGAGCGGGGGGTTGGAGATACGCAGTATTTT	CASRLERGVGDTQYF
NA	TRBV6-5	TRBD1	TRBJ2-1	TGTGCCAGCAGTTACGGGACAGCTCTCTCCTACAATGAGCAGTTCTTC	CASSYGTALSYNEQFF
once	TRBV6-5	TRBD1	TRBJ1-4	TGTGCCAGCAGTACCCCAGGGGGAGGAAGTGAAAAACTGTTTTTT	CASSTPGGGSEKLFF
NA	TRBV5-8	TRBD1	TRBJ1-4	TGTGCCAGCAGCTTGGGACAGGGATCTGAAAAACTGTTTTTT	CASSLGQGSEKLFF
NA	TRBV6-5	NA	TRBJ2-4	TGTGCCAGCAGTTACGACAGAATAAAAAACATTCAGTACTTC	CASSYDRIKNIQYF
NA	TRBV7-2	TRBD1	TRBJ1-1	TGTGCCAGCAGCCCCCGGGGACAGGGGGCGTCTGAAGCTTTCTTT	CASSPRGQGASEAFF
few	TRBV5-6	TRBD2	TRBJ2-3	TGTGCCAGCAGCTTGGATAGCGGGTCCACAGATACGCAGTATTTT	CASSLDSGSTDTQYF
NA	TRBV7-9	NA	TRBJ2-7	TGTGCCAGCAGCCCCGTCTACCTACCCTACGAGCAGTACTTC	CASSPVYLPYEQYF
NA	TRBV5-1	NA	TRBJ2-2	TGCGCCAGCAGCTTGGAGCCGCCCGGTGTGGGGGAGCTGTTTTTT	CASSLEPPGVGELFF
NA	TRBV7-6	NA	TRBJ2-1	TGTGCCAGCAGCTCCCTGGCGCAGGAAAACAATGAGCAGTTCTTC	CASSSLAQENNEQFF
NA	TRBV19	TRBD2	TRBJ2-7	TGTGCCAGTAGCCCGACTAGCGGGTGGGGCGAGCAGTACTTC	CASSPTSGWGEQYF
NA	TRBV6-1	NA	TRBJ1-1	TGTGCCAGCAGGAGAGCTGAAGCTTTCTTT	CASRRAEAFF
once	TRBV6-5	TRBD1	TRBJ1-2	TGTGCCAGCAGATATGAGGGACAGCACAACTATGGCTACACCTTC	CASRYEGQHNYGYTF
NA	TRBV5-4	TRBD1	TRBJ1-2	TGTGCCAGCAGCTTCGGACAGGAGGTCATTAACTATGGCTACACCTTC	CASSFGQEVINYGYTF
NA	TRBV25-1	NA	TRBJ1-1	TGTGCCAGCAGGGGGGGGGCCGGGGGAGGAACTGAAGCTTTCTTT	CASRGGAGGGTEAFF
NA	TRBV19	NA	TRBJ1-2	TGTGCCAGTAGTATTGCAGCGATTAACTATGGCTACACCTTC	CASSIAAINYGYTF
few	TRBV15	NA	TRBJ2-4	TGTGCCACCAGCAGAGATTCCCTAGCCAAAAACATTCAGTACTTC	CATSRDSLAKNIQYF
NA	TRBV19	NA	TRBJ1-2	TGTGCCAGTACCTCAAGCAGTCAAGGGGGCTATGGCTACACCTTC	CASTSSSQGGYGYTF
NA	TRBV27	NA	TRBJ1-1	TGTGCCAGCAGGAGCAGGGCCATGAACACTGAAGCTTTCTTT	CASRSRAMNTEAFF
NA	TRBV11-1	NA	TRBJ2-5	TGTGCCAGCAGCTTATTCGACAGTAAAGAGACCCAGTACTTC	CASSLFDSKETQYF
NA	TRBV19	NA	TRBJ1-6	TGTGCCAGTAGTACTCACTGGAGCTCCTATAATTCACCCCTCCACTTT	CASSTHWSSYNSPLHF
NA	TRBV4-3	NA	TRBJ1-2	TGCGCCAGCAGCCAAGTTAGGAACGGAGGCTATGGCTACACCTTC	CASSQVRNGGYGYTF
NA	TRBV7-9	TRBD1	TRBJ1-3	TGTGCCAGCAGCCCTAGGACAGGGGGCTTTGGAAACACCATATATTTT	CASSPRTGGFGNTIYF
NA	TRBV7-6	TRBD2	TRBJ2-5	TGTGCCAGCAGCTTAGAACTAGCGAGGGAGACCCAGTACTTC	CASSLELARETQYF
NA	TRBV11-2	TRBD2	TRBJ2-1	TGTGCCAGCAGCTTAGGTCGGGACTACACCTACAATGAGCAGTTCTTC	CASSLGRDYTYNEQFF
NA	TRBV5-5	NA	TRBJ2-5	TGTGCCAGCAGCTTAGCCTCCCAAGAGACCCAGTACTTC	CASSLASQETQYF
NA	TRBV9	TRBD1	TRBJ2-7	TGTGCCAGCAGCCCCCGGACAGGGGGAGAGCAGTACTTC	CASSPRTGGEQYF
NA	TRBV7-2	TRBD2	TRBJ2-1	TGTGCCAGCACCCTCTGGGGGGGAGGCTACAATGAGCAGTTCTTC	CASTLWGGGYNEQFF